The present entry profiles one T cell receptor (beta chain) with its context. Using immunoSEQ multiplex PCR, the repertoire was profiled, and TCRdb retains in-frame clones only, with some absent. The sample holds fewer than 200,000 clones, 84% seen once. The sample is drawn from a study of blood T cell repertoires in COVID-19. Germline V gives CDR1 MDHEN, CDR2 SYDVKM. The J segment lost 5 bases and the V segment lost 6 bases, leaving 5 bases of the junction unmatched. This CDR3 region has 14 residues. Specimen: PBMCs or T cells enriched from blood (not recorded which). The chain links TRBV28 to TRBJ1-3; 9 bases line up with TRBD1. The sequence derives from a man aged 45-65 years who had recovered from COVID-19. The CDR3 protein is CASSLGTGRNTIYF. DNA for the CDR3: TGTGCCAGCAGCCTAGGGACAGGGAGAAACACCATATATTTT.